These 11 T cell receptor beta chains originate from one sample sequenced in a study of control samples from healthy donors and cancer patients. Only in-frame clones appear in the TCRdb table, and some are missing; sequencing was by immunoSEQ multiplex PCR. This repertoire shows 150,000 or so clones, roughly 93% found once; its top ten account for roughly 5.7%. Input material: blood. Receptors were obtained from a man between 18 and 29 years old in good health.

The CDR3 is CASSSLDRNTEAFF. The CDR3 nucleotides are TGTGCCAGCAGTTCCCTCGACAGGAACACTGAAGCTTTCTTT. This sequence joins TRBV27 and TRBJ1-1, with a tentative D call TRBD1 (5 bases). Trimming left V 4 bases short and J 1 base short, with 10 bases between. Germline-derived CDR1 and CDR2 are MNHEY and SMNVEV (reference sequence). This CDR3 comprises 14 residues.

The rearrangement links TRBV7-8 to TRBJ1-1; D unclear. CDR1 and CDR2 from the germline V gene are SGHVS and FQNEAQ. Between the trimmed V and J ends, which lost 5 bases and 2 bases, there was a span of 18 bases. CDR3 size: 16 residues. The CDR3 DNA reads TGTGCCAGCAGCCGAAGCACCGGCAGCACCAACACTGAAGCTTTCTTT. Translated: CASSRSTGSTNTEAFF.

The rearrangement joins TRBV2 to TRBJ1-5, with 8 bases matching TRBD1. CDR1 and CDR2 (germline): SNHLY, FYNNEI. V lost 5 bases, J lost 5 bases, and 5 bases stayed unmatched. This CDR3 contains 14 residues. CDR3 protein: CASSLDRGDQPQHF. The CDR3, as DNA: TGTGCCAGCAGTTTAGACAGGGGAGATCAGCCCCAGCATTTT.

The V and J genes are TRBV28 and TRBJ2-1, with D possibly being TRBD2 (5 bases). CDR1 is MDHEN and CDR2 is SYDVKM in the germline V gene. The V gene lost 8 bases and the J gene lost 7 bases, with 15 bases spanning the gap. This CDR3 spans 13 amino acids. CDR3 protein: CASRSSGWNEQFF. CDR3 nucleotides: TGTGCCAGCCGGTCGTCGGGGTGGAATGAGCAGTTCTTC.

Worth noting for this clone: The junction departs from the called germline gene at one end, perhaps through a read error. This sequence joins TRBV7-9 and TRBJ2-1; 8 bases align to TRBD2. Germline assignment: CDR1 SEHNR and CDR2 FQNEAQ (reference sequence). The CDR3 runs 12 residues. Here the CDR3 reads CASSLGSGSPIF. The CDR3, as DNA: TGTGCCAGCAGCTTAGGGAGCGGGAGCCCCATCTTC.

To note about this clone: The junction and the germline gene differ at one end; a read error may be behind it. The chain has TRBV7-9 and TRBJ2-3; tentative D call: TRBD1 (6 bases). Germline CDR1 reads SEHNR; CDR2 reads FQNEAQ (reference sequence). The CDR3 has 11 residues. CDR3 in DNA: TGTGCCAGCAGCTTAGCGGAGGACAGAGAATTT. Its protein is CASSLAEDREF.

The chain joins TRBV5-6 to TRBJ1-5; D call uncertain. The V end was cut by 3 bases, the J end by 9 bases, with 10 bases between. Germline V lookup: CDR1 SGHDT, CDR2 YYEEEE. This CDR3 contains 12 residues. The CDR3 sequence: CASSSGSSPQHF. CDR3 DNA sequence: TGTGCCAGCAGCTCCGGATCATCGCCCCAGCATTTT.

V gene TRBV6-5 combines with J gene TRBJ1-2; the D gene is possibly TRBD1 (5 bases). V lost 4 bases and J lost 6, with 12 bases in between. CDR1 and CDR2 from the germline V gene are MNHEY and SVGAGI. The CDR3 runs 13 residues. CDR3: CASSSGQFDGYTF. CDR3 sequence (DNA): TGTGCCAGCAGTTCGGGGCAATTTGATGGCTACACCTTC.

The V and J genes are TRBV5-1 and TRBJ1-5; D is uncertain. CDR1 is SGHRS and CDR2 is YFSETQ in the germline V gene. V was pared by 6 bases and J by 1 base, with 14 bases between. This CDR3 spans 15 amino acids. The CDR3 DNA reads as TGCGCCAGCACGAGAGATGGGGAAAGCAATCAGCCCCAGCATTTT. This translates into CASTRDGESNQPQHF.

The chain recombines TRBV7-3 with TRBJ2-3, with TRBD2 matching 7 bases. Germline-derived CDR1 and CDR2 are SGHTA and FQGTGA. This CDR3 spans 15 amino acids. The J segment lost 6 bases and the V segment lost 1 base, leaving 7 bases of the junction unmatched. The CDR3 region is CASSLIAGEGDTQYF. The CDR3 nucleotides read TGTGCCAGCAGCTTAATAGCGGGCGAGGGGGATACGCAGTATTTT.

The rearrangement joins TRBV28 to TRBJ2-3; 8 positions agree with TRBD1. Germline lookup yields CDR1 MDHEN and CDR2 SYDVKM. The CDR3 is 16 amino acids. V lost 6 bases and J lost 2; bases outside the gene matches: 10. The CDR3 sequence is CASSPPTDRDTDTQYF. The CDR3 nucleotides are TGTGCCAGCAGCCCTCCCACGGACAGGGACACAGATACGCAGTATTTT.